This T cell receptor (beta chain) was identified during a study of graft-versus-host responses after intestinal transplantation. Across the study: Transplant types were multivisceral, liver-intestinal, or isolated intestinal. For approximately three years after anti-thymocyte globulin induction, all recipients took tacrolimus and steroids. Study findings and constraints: Recipient marrow showed GvH clones, some seen first in ileum or blood.

The protocol was immunoSEQ multiplex PCR, while the TCRdb copy is restricted to in-frame clones and leaves out a portion. Here the sample spans over 10,000 clones, more than 85% being singletons. CDR3 length: 15 amino acids. Germline V gives CDR1 MGHRA, CDR2 YSYEKL. V was cut by 1 base and J by 7 bases, with 14 bases left in between. Of note for this clone: What it binds is unknown.

This receptor was taken from a human patient who received an intestinal transplant, so some T cells may come from the graft donor. The starting material was PBMCs, obtained roughly 1,000 days after intestinal transplantation. This rearrangement joins TRBV4-1 to TRBJ2-4; TRBD2 is a possible D gene (7 bases). CDR3 sequence: CASSQGGGPGNIQYF. DNA for the CDR3: TGCGCCAGCAGCCAAGGGGGGGGGCCGGGGAACATTCAGTACTTC.